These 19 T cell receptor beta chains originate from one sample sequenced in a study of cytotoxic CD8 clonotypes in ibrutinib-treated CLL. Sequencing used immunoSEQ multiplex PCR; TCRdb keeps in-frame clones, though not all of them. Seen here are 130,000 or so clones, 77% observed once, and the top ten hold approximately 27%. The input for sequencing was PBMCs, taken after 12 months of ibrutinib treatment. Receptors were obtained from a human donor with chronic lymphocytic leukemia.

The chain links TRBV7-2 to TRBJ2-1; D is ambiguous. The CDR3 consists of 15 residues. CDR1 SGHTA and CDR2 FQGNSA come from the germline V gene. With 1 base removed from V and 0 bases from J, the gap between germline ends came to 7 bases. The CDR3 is CASSLGQVSYNEQFF. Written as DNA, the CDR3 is TGTGCCAGCAGCTTAGGGCAGGTCTCCTACAATGAGCAGTTCTTC.

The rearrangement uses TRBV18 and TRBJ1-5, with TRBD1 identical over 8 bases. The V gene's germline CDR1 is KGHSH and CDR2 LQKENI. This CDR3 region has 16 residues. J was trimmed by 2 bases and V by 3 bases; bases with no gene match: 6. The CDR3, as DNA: TGTGCCAGCTCACCCCTCGGACAGGGCGGCAATCAGCCCCAGCATTTT. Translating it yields CASSPLGQGGNQPQHF.

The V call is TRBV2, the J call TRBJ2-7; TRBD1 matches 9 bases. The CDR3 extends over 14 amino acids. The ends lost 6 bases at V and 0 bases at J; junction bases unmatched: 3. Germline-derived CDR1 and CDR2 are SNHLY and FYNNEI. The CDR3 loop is CASRAGQGSYEQYF. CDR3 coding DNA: TGTGCCAGCAGAGCGGGACAGGGCTCCTACGAGCAGTACTTC.

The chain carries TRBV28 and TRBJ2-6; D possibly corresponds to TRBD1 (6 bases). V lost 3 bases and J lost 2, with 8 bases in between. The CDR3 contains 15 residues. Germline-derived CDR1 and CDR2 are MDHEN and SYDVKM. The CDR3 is CASSLGATGANVLTF. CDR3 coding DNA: TGTGCCAGCAGTTTGGGGGCGACTGGGGCCAACGTCCTGACTTTC.

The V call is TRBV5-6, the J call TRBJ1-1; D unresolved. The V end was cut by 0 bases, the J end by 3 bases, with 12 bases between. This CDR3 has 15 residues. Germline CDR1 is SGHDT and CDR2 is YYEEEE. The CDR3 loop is CASSLAPGWDTEAFF. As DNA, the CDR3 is TGTGCCAGCAGCTTGGCCCCGGGGTGGGACACTGAAGCTTTCTTT.

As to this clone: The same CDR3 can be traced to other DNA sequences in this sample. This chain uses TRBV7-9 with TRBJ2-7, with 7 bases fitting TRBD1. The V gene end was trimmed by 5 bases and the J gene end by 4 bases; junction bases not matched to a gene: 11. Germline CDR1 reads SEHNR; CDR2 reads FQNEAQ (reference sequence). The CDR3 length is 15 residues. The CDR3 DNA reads TGTGCCAGCAGCCCCCCGACAGGGTCGTCATACGAGCAGTACTTC. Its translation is CASSPPTGSSYEQYF.

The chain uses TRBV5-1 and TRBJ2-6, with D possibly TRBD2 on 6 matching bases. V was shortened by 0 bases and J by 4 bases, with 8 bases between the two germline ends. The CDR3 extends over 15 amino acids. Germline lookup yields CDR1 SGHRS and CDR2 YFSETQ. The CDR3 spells CASSLGGVGANVLTF. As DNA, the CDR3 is TGCGCCAGCAGCTTGGGCGGGGTCGGGGCCAACGTCCTGACTTTC.

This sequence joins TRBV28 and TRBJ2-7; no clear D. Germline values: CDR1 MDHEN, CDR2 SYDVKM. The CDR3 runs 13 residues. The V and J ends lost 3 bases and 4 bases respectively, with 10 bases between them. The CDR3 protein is CASSFSPGYEQYF. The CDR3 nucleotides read TGTGCCAGCAGTTTCTCTCCTGGTTACGAGCAGTACTTC.

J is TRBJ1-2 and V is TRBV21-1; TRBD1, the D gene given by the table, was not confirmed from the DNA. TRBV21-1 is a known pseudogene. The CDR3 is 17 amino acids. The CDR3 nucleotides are TGTGCCAGCAGCAAAGTATCCCGGACAGGGCGTCAGGATGGCTACACCTTC. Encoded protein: CASSKVSRTGRQDGYTF.

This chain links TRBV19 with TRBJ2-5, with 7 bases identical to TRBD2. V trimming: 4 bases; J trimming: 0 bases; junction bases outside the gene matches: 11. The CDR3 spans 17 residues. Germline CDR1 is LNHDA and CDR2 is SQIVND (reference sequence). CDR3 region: CASSTWSGGGDQETQYF. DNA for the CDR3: TGTGCCAGTAGTACTTGGTCGGGGGGAGGTGACCAAGAGACCCAGTACTTC.

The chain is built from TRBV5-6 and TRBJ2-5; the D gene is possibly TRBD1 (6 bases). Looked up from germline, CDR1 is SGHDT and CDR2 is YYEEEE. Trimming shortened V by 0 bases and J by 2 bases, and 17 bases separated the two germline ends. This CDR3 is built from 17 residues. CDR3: CASSLAVRGSSQETQYF. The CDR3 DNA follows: TGTGCCAGCAGCTTGGCCGTCAGGGGCAGTTCTCAAGAGACCCAGTACTTC.

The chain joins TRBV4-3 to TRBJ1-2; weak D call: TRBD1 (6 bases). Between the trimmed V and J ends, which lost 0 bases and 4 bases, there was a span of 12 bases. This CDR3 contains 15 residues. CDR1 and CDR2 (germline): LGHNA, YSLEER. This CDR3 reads CASSQDIQGGYGYTF. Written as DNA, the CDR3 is TGCGCCAGCAGCCAAGATATACAAGGGGGCTATGGCTACACCTTC.

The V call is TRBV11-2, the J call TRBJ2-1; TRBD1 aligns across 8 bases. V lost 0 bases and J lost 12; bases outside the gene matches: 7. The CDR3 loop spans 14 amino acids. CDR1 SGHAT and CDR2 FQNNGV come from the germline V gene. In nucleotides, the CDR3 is TGTGCCAGCAGCTTAGATACAGCAGGGGGCCTGCAGTTCTTC. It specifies CASSLDTAGGLQFF.

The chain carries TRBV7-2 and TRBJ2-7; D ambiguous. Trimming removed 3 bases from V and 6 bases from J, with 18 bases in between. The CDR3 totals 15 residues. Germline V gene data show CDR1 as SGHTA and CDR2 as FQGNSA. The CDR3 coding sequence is TGTGCCAGCAGCTTCAGGTGGGATAACCCCCTCGAGCAGTACTTC. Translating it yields CASSFRWDNPLEQYF.

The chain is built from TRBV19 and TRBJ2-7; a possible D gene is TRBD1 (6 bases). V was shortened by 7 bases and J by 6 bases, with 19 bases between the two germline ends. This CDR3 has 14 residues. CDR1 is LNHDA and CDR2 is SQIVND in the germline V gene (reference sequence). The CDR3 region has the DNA TGTGCCAGTAAACGTTCCAGGGGTGGTCTCGAGCAGTACTTC. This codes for CASKRSRGGLEQYF.

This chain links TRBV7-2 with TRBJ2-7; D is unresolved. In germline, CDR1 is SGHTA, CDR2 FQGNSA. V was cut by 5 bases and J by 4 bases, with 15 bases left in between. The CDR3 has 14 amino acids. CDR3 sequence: CASSPQHLGYEQYF. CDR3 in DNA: TGTGCCAGCAGCCCCCAACACCTAGGATACGAGCAGTACTTC.

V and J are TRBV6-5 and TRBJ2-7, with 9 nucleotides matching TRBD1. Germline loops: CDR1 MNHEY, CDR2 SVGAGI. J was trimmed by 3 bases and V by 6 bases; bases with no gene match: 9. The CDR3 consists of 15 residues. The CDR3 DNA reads TGTGCCAGCAGCGGAACCGGGACAGGGCACTACGAGCAGTACTTC. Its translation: CASSGTGTGHYEQYF.

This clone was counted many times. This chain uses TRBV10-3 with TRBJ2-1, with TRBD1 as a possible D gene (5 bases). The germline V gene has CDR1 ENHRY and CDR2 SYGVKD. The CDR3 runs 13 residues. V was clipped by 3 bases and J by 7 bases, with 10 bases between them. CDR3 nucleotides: TGTGCCATCAGTGAAGGCAGGGATAATGAGCAGTTCTTC. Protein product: CAISEGRDNEQFF.

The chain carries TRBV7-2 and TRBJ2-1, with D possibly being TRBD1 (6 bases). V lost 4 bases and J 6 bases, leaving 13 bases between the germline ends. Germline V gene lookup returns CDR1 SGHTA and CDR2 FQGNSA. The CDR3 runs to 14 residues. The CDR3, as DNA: TGTGCCAGCAGCTGGACAGCGGCGGGCAATGAGCAGTTCTTC. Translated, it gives CASSWTAAGNEQFF.